This TCR beta chain emerged from a study of OX40 agonist ivuxolimab in advanced cancers. The ends were cut back, 4 bases at V and 4 bases at J, with 14 bases in the middle. This CDR3 contains 14 residues. The germline V gene has CDR1 SGDLS and CDR2 YYNGEE. Of note for this clone: Its target is unknown.

Study conclusions and caveats: Relative to CD4+ cells, CD8+ T cells on average had more expanded clones. Clones of CD4+ and CD8+ blood T cells grew by week 6 at doses of 0.1 to 3.0 mg/kg. Not determined was the antigen specificity of the expanded peripheral T cells.

Exclusion of a patient followed from autoimmune disease history or systemic immunosuppression. Sequencing was performed with immunoSEQ multiplex PCR; in TCRdb, only in-frame clones are kept and a portion is missing. Of about 71,000 clones in the sample, around 94% were seen once. The chain recombines TRBV9 with TRBJ1-1; the D gene is possibly TRBD1 (5 bases). This TCR was sampled from an adult with an advanced solid tumor such as melanoma, head and neck, liver or kidney cancer. Here the sequenced sample was CD4+ or CD8+ T cells sorted from blood, taken in a trial of the OX40 agonist ivuxolimab. In DNA form, the CDR3 reads TGTGCCAGCAGCCCCCCCGGGGGGGGCACTGAAGCTTTCTTT. It translates to CASSPPGGGTEAFF.